The clone carrying this T cell receptor (beta chain) was recorded only once. The antigen is not known. V lost 4 bases, J lost 5 bases, and 5 bases stayed unmatched. Germline loops: CDR1 LNHDA, CDR2 SQIVND (reference sequence). The CDR3 sequence is 15 residues long. The data belong to a study of cytotoxic CD8 clonotypes in ibrutinib-treated CLL. Study-wide background: Among the samples, the mean was around 260,000 productive templates and over 90,000 productive rearrangements. The study's findings and limits: Patients showed higher baseline clonality than age-matched healthy donors, and it tracked circulating CD8+ T-cell counts. Clonality went up at the time of ibrutinib response, stayed stable in sustained remission, and later dropped back toward its baseline level at progression.

Deep sequencing aimed at 1 in 200,000 to 1 in 1 million T cells' resolution. Sequencing was performed with immunoSEQ multiplex PCR; in TCRdb, only in-frame clones are kept and a portion is missing. The profile shows about 29,000 clones, more than 75% of them singletons. The sample was PBMCs, taken after 36 months of ibrutinib treatment. This rearrangement joins TRBV19 to TRBJ2-5; 12 nucleotides align to TRBD2. The TCR sequence derives from a human donor with chronic lymphocytic leukemia. The CDR3 coding sequence is TGTGCCAGTAGTACTAGCGGGGGGGCCGGGGAGACCCAGTACTTC. Amino acids: CASSTSGGAGETQYF. The whole variable domain, remainder taken from reference TRBV19 and TRBJ2-5, is DGGITQSPKYLFRKEGQNVTLSCEQNLNHDAMYWYRQDPGQGLRLIYYSQIVNDFQKGDIAEGYSVSREKKESFPLTVTSAQKNPTAFYLCASSTSGGAGETQYFGPGTRLLVL.